These T cell receptor beta chains were read from a single sample in a study of Ad26.COV2.S vaccination and SARS-CoV-2 variants. This table comes from immunoSEQ multiplex PCR, and its TCRdb copy is limited to in-frame clones, with some not included. The table includes about 480,000 clones, around 88% detected once. The sample consisted of peripheral blood, taken in a trial of Ad26.COV2.S vaccine versus placebo. The receptor set was obtained from a person between 18 and 65 years old who received the Ad26.COV2.S COVID-19 vaccine or a placebo. CDR3s leave out the opening cysteine and the closing phenylalanine or tryptophan. Expanded clones are given a class, and other clones once, few, many or no size at all.

cdr3_aa	clone_size	j_call	v_call
AWAQGGDKETQY	NA	TRBJ2-5	TRBV30
ASSPGKGGDEQF	NA	TRBJ2-1	TRBV11-3
ASSKASGGGNTIY	NA	TRBJ1-3	TRBV21-1
AGGAITETQY	NA	TRBJ2-5	TRBV6-5
ASRGDFSYGELF	NA	TRBJ2-2	TRBV27
ASSFAGGGQETQY	NA	TRBJ2-5	TRBV27
ASSFRLGQTYEQY	NA	TRBJ2-7	TRBV27
ASSTGDQPQH	NA	TRBJ1-5	TRBV19
ASTTVRSGNTIY	NA	TRBJ1-3	TRBV19
ASSQVSRESANTEAF	NA	TRBJ1-1	TRBV4-2
ASSPRLRVNYGYT	once	TRBJ1-2	TRBV28
ATADGKGPVYEQY	NA	TRBJ2-7	TRBV19
ASSLSQTAPEAF	NA	TRBJ1-1	TRBV11-2
ASSLVASSYNSPLH	NA	TRBJ1-6	TRBV7-8
ASSYGRNYGYT	NA	TRBJ1-2	TRBV6-5
ASRSGESTEAF	once	TRBJ1-1	TRBV12-3/TRBV12-4
ASSPHLVDTEAF	NA	TRBJ1-1	TRBV9
ASSTRPNTEAF	NA	TRBJ1-1	TRBV19
ASSLWGQGRGYT	NA	TRBJ1-2	TRBV5-4
ASRRDRKNYGYT	NA	TRBJ1-2	TRBV2
ASSLGQGTPSTDTQY	NA	TRBJ2-3	TRBV7-9
ATSDLIGTLGTGELF	once	TRBJ2-2	TRBV24-1
ASSLEGLGDNEQF	NA	TRBJ2-1	TRBV7-9
ASSFRWTGGSGGEQF	NA	TRBJ2-1	TRBV11-2
ASTQVGGPNTEAF	NA	TRBJ1-1	TRBV5-1
ASSYKGKWERQPQH	NA	TRBJ1-5	TRBV6-2/TRBV6-3
ASSPGDTYGYT	NA	TRBJ1-2	TRBV5-1
ASSRPGLNTGELF	NA	TRBJ2-2	TRBV6-2/TRBV6-3
ASSLNGKNTEAF	NA	TRBJ1-1	TRBV28
ASSPRQGGSTDTQY	NA	TRBJ2-3	TRBV7-2
ASLRQGTDTQY	NA	TRBJ2-3	TRBV6-5
ASSSEGLAGTYEQY	NA	TRBJ2-7	TRBV7-6
ASTGTRPNEQF	NA	TRBJ2-1	TRBV28
ASSLPQLRTGRAKNIQY	NA	TRBJ2-4	TRBV28
ASSHLPRGMSSYEQY	few	TRBJ2-7	TRBV3-1/TRBV3-2
ASSGVGEKLF	NA	TRBJ1-4	TRBV2
AWSWAGVTETQY	NA	TRBJ2-5	TRBV30
ASSQVGLAGGSSYEQY	NA	TRBJ2-7	TRBV4-1
ASSLQESSYEQY	NA	TRBJ2-7	TRBV7-2
ASSARGDEQF	NA	TRBJ2-1	TRBV9
ASRPPGTGTEAF	NA	TRBJ1-1	TRBV5-6
ASSFPQGPLRGYT	NA	TRBJ1-2	TRBV7-2
ASSQIGTNEKLF	NA	TRBJ1-4	TRBV28
SVVRGKTDTQY	NA	TRBJ2-3	TRBV29-1
ASSEISGDNEQF	NA	TRBJ2-1	TRBV19
ASGGQGGTEAF	once	TRBJ1-1	TRBV25-1
ASSLGTGDNQPQH	NA	TRBJ1-5	TRBV7-9
AWSVGQGVGEQF	NA	TRBJ2-1	TRBV30
ASSFGDQPQH	once	TRBJ1-5	TRBV7-9
AWRGTGGYEQY	NA	TRBJ2-7	TRBV30
AWSVRPGGQQY	once	TRBJ2-7	TRBV30
AWSGRAQEAF	NA	TRBJ1-1	TRBV30